These T cell receptor beta chains were read from a single sample in a study of shared clonotypes between healthy human individuals. Produced via immunoSEQ multiplex PCR; TCRdb's table is partial and in-frame only. The table lists millions of clones, approximately 95% of them singletons. Sequenced material: naive CD4+ T cells sorted from blood. The receptors shown here come from a man between 18 and 29 years old in good health. CDR3s include the opening cysteine and the closing phenylalanine or tryptophan. D genes are given only for firm matches. Clone sizes are given selectively: once, few, many, or a class where the clone is expanded.

length,D,size,V,J,CDR3,DNA
16,TRBD2,.,TRBV10-2,TRBJ2-3,CASSGGTSASTDTQYF,TGCGCCAGCAGTGGGGGGACTAGCGCCAGCACAGATACGCAGTATTTT
15,TRBD1,.,TRBV27,TRBJ2-1,CASSFGQGTYNEQFF,TGTGCCAGCAGTTTTGGACAGGGGACCTACAATGAGCAGTTCTTC
14,.,once,TRBV10-3,TRBJ1-4,CAISEAVGSEKLFF,TGTGCCATCAGTGAGGCGGTAGGGAGTGAAAAACTGTTTTTT
12,.,.,TRBV9,TRBJ2-1,CASSVRRGEQFF,TGTGCCAGCAGCGTGCGGAGGGGTGAGCAGTTCTTC
13,.,.,TRBV19,TRBJ1-5,CASRPRGVGPQHF,TGTGCCAGTAGGCCTCGGGGAGTGGGGCCCCAGCATTTT
13,.,.,TRBV19,TRBJ2-1,CASSGGVFNEQFF,TGTGCCAGTAGTGGGGGAGTTTTCAATGAGCAGTTCTTC
11,.,few,TRBV5-1,TRBJ2-7,CASSYDYEQYF,TGCGCCAGCAGCTACGACTACGAGCAGTACTTC
15,.,.,TRBV10-2,TRBJ2-3,CASSAPDIATDTQYF,TGCGCCAGCAGTGCGCCGGACATTGCCACAGATACGCAGTATTTT
15,TRBD2,.,TRBV9,TRBJ2-7,CASSETSGSFNEQYF,TGTGCCAGCAGCGAAACTAGCGGGAGCTTCAACGAGCAGTACTTC
16,TRBD1,.,TRBV6-5,TRBJ1-2,CASSYPGQGRNYGYTF,TGTGCCAGCAGTTACCCGGGACAGGGGAGGAACTATGGCTACACCTTC
17,.,few,TRBV25-1,TRBJ2-1,CASSEPNRVRTQSEQFF,TGTGCCAGCAGTGAACCAAACAGGGTTCGAACCCAAAGTGAGCAGTTCTTC
15,TRBD2,.,TRBV5-1,TRBJ2-7,CASRIGTSGRVEQYF,TGCGCCAGCAGGATCGGGACTAGCGGTCGAGTGGAGCAGTACTTC
13,.,.,TRBV5-6,TRBJ1-4,CASSLATAEKLFF,TGTGCCAGCAGCTTGGCGACAGCTGAAAAACTGTTTTTT
13,TRBD2,.,TRBV5-1,TRBJ2-1,CASSLAGEYEQFF,TGCGCCAGCAGTCTAGCGGGAGAGTATGAGCAGTTCTTC
16,.,.,TRBV11-2,TRBJ1-6,CASSTRDAFSNSPLHF,TGTGCCAGCAGCACCCGGGACGCTTTCTCTAATTCACCCCTCCACTTT
13,.,.,TRBV7-3,TRBJ2-5,CASSLSGLETQYF,TGTGCCAGCAGCTTGTCCGGGTTGGAGACCCAGTACTTC
14,.,.,TRBV28,TRBJ1-2,CASSLAGRGDSYTF,TGTGCCAGCAGTTTAGCGGGGAGGGGCGATAGCTACACCTTC
16,TRBD2,.,TRBV7-9,TRBJ2-5,CASSLSGLDYRETQYF,TGTGCCAGCAGCTTATCGGGACTAGACTACCGAGAGACCCAGTACTTC
13,.,.,TRBV2,TRBJ1-4,CASSGQSQEKLFF,TGTGCCAGCAGTGGTCAATCGCAGGAAAAACTGTTTTTT
15,.,.,TRBV5-4,TRBJ1-1,CASSLGGKGNTEAFF,TGTGCCAGCAGCTTGGGGGGTAAAGGGAACACTGAAGCTTTCTTT
20,TRBD1,.,TRBV4-1,TRBJ1-5,CASSQGRWDRGALGYQPQHF,TGCGCCAGCAGCCAAGGCAGGTGGGACAGGGGTGCTTTGGGTTATCAGCCCCAGCATTTT
15,TRBD2,.,TRBV7-8,TRBJ2-1,CASSLGTSINNEQFF,TGTGCCAGCAGCTTAGGGACTAGCATTAACAATGAGCAGTTCTTC
14,.,.,TRBV18,TRBJ2-1,CASSPGQSYNEQFF,TGTGCCAGCTCACCGGGCCAGTCCTACAATGAGCAGTTCTTC
14,TRBD2,.,TRBV7-2,TRBJ2-1,CASSLVLADNEQFF,TGTGCCAGCAGCTTGGTACTAGCGGACAATGAGCAGTTCTTC
15,TRBD1,.,TRBV5-6,TRBJ2-3,CASSKGQGNTDTQYF,TGTGCCAGCAGCAAGGGACAGGGCAACACAGATACGCAGTATTTT
17,TRBD2,.,TRBV10-3,TRBJ2-3,CAISESVSGGATDTQYF,TGTGCCATCAGTGAGTCGGTTAGCGGGGGGGCTACAGATACGCAGTATTTT
15,.,.,TRBV11-2,TRBJ2-3,CASSSLGPGTDTQYF,TGTGCCAGCAGCTCCTTAGGGCCGGGGACAGATACGCAGTATTTT
13,.,once,TRBV7-2,TRBJ2-2,CASSSGAGGELFF,TGTGCCAGCAGCTCCGGGGCTGGCGGGGAGCTGTTTTTT
15,TRBD2,.,TRBV9,TRBJ2-3,CASSVGLAGADTQYF,TGTGCCAGCAGCGTAGGTCTAGCGGGGGCAGATACGCAGTATTTT